A selection of T cell receptor beta chains follows, all from one sample in a study of early T cells in non-severe SARS-CoV-2 infection. TCRdb reanalysed the 5' RACE reads using MiXCR and keeps one entry per CDR3 protein. Among approximately 71,000 distinct CDR3 sequences, 10% to 15% were seen once, and the ten largest hold 4.5%. Sequences were obtained from whole blood. These receptors all stem from an adult who was a healthcare worker with PCR-confirmed SARS-CoV-2 infection or an uninfected control (not recorded which). Each CDR3 is given with its conserved first and last residue. A D gene is named only where the DNA matches it firmly. Not every row has a clone size; where given, it reads once, few, many or a size class.

clone_size: many; j_call: TRBJ1-2; v_call: TRBV6-1; d_call: .; cdr3_nt: TGTGCCAGCGATATGAAGACAGAGTATGGCTACACCTTC; cdr3_aa: CASDMKTEYGYTF
clone_size: .; j_call: TRBJ2-5; v_call: TRBV20-1; d_call: TRBD2; cdr3_nt: TGCAGTGCTAGGTCCGGGACTAGCGTAGGGCAAGAGACCCAGTACTTC; cdr3_aa: CSARSGTSVGQETQYF
clone_size: few; j_call: TRBJ1-1; v_call: TRBV6-5; d_call: .; cdr3_nt: TGTGCCAGCAGTTCCTGGGGGGCTCAGAACACTGAAGCTTTCTTT; cdr3_aa: CASSSWGAQNTEAFF
clone_size: few; j_call: TRBJ1-6; v_call: TRBV2; d_call: TRBD1; cdr3_nt: TGTGCCAGCAGTACCCAACAGGGGAATTCACCCCTCCACTTT; cdr3_aa: CASSTQQGNSPLHF
clone_size: .; j_call: TRBJ1-6; v_call: TRBV7-3; d_call: TRBD1; cdr3_nt: TGTGCCAGCAGCCCCGGACAGGAGTTTGATTCACCCCTCCACTTT; cdr3_aa: CASSPGQEFDSPLHF
clone_size: .; j_call: TRBJ1-1; v_call: TRBV7-9; d_call: .; cdr3_nt: TGTGCCAGCAGCCCATGGAAAGGGGTGGACACTGAAGCTTTCTTT; cdr3_aa: CASSPWKGVDTEAFF
clone_size: many; j_call: TRBJ2-7; v_call: TRBV11-2; d_call: .; cdr3_nt: TGTGCCAGCAGCCTCCCAACCGACAGCTACGAGCAGTACTTC; cdr3_aa: CASSLPTDSYEQYF
clone_size: .; j_call: TRBJ1-1; v_call: TRBV12-3/TRBV12-4; d_call: .; cdr3_nt: TGTGCCAGCAGTTTGGGATTGGGAGCTTTCTTT; cdr3_aa: CASSLGLGAFF
clone_size: .; j_call: TRBJ1-5; v_call: TRBV4-1; d_call: .; cdr3_nt: TGCGCCAGCAGCCAAGTGGGGGCAGGTATTCAGCCCCAGCATTTT; cdr3_aa: CASSQVGAGIQPQHF
clone_size: .; j_call: TRBJ1-1; v_call: TRBV29-1; d_call: .; cdr3_nt: TGCAGCGCGATCGGGGGGGTTGAAGCTTTCTTT; cdr3_aa: CSAIGGVEAFF
clone_size: .; j_call: TRBJ2-1; v_call: TRBV7-9; d_call: .; cdr3_nt: TGTGCCAGCAGCTTAGAGGAGTACAATGAGCAGTTCTTC; cdr3_aa: CASSLEEYNEQFF
clone_size: many; j_call: TRBJ2-6; v_call: TRBV29-1; d_call: .; cdr3_nt: TGCAGCGTTCTCATCTCTGGGGCCAACGTCCTGACTTTC; cdr3_aa: CSVLISGANVLTF
clone_size: few; j_call: TRBJ2-3; v_call: TRBV6-6; d_call: TRBD2; cdr3_nt: TGTGCCAGCAGTTACCCACTAGCGGGGGCCTTCACAGATACGCAGTATTTT; cdr3_aa: CASSYPLAGAFTDTQYF
clone_size: few; j_call: TRBJ2-2; v_call: TRBV7-9; d_call: .; cdr3_nt: TGTGCCACCACAAGCTCGGGCCGGGAGCTGTTTTTT; cdr3_aa: CATTSSGRELFF
clone_size: .; j_call: TRBJ1-2; v_call: TRBV11-2; d_call: .; cdr3_nt: TGTGCCAGCAGCTTAGCGGGGAGTAACTATGGCTACACCTTC; cdr3_aa: CASSLAGSNYGYTF
clone_size: many; j_call: TRBJ1-2; v_call: TRBV20-1; d_call: TRBD1; cdr3_nt: TGCAGTGCCCCCGCTCGGCTGACAGGGGGTTTTGGTGGCTACACCTTC; cdr3_aa: CSAPARLTGGFGGYTF
clone_size: few; j_call: TRBJ2-7; v_call: TRBV20-1; d_call: .; cdr3_nt: TGCAGTGCTAGATCTGGGGTCTCCGGGTACGAGCAGTACTTC; cdr3_aa: CSARSGVSGYEQYF
clone_size: many; j_call: TRBJ1-2; v_call: TRBV19; d_call: .; cdr3_nt: TGTGCCAGTAGTCTCAATACCGGGACCTATGGCTACACCTTC; cdr3_aa: CASSLNTGTYGYTF
clone_size: many; j_call: TRBJ2-1; v_call: TRBV5-1; d_call: .; cdr3_nt: TGCGCCAGCCAAGTAGGACAGTTAAATGAGCAGTTCTTC; cdr3_aa: CASQVGQLNEQFF
clone_size: many; j_call: TRBJ1-4; v_call: TRBV6-5; d_call: .; cdr3_nt: TGTGCCAGCAGTTATCGGGCGACTAATGAAAAACTGTTTTTT; cdr3_aa: CASSYRATNEKLFF
clone_size: many; j_call: TRBJ2-1; v_call: TRBV19; d_call: TRBD2; cdr3_nt: TGTGCCAGTAGTCCGACTAGCGGGGTTAACAATGAGCAGTTCTTC; cdr3_aa: CASSPTSGVNNEQFF
clone_size: many; j_call: TRBJ2-5; v_call: TRBV20-1; d_call: .; cdr3_nt: TGCAGTGCTATTCGGGGAGAGACCCAGTACTTC; cdr3_aa: CSAIRGETQYF
clone_size: medium-sized; j_call: TRBJ2-2; v_call: TRBV5-8; d_call: .; cdr3_nt: TGTGCCAGCAGCTTGTTCGGGGTCACCGGGGAGCTGTTTTTT; cdr3_aa: CASSLFGVTGELFF
clone_size: few; j_call: TRBJ1-1; v_call: TRBV18; d_call: TRBD1; cdr3_nt: TGTGCCAGCTCACCTGACAGGGGGCACGCTTTCTTT; cdr3_aa: CASSPDRGHAFF
clone_size: few; j_call: TRBJ2-7; v_call: TRBV11-1; d_call: .; cdr3_nt: TGTGCCAGCAGCCGAGACGGGGACATCTCCTACGAGCAGTACTTC; cdr3_aa: CASSRDGDISYEQYF
clone_size: few; j_call: TRBJ1-1; v_call: TRBV14; d_call: .; cdr3_nt: TGTGCCAGCAGCCAACTGGGGGCAGGGAACACTGAAGCTTTCTTT; cdr3_aa: CASSQLGAGNTEAFF
clone_size: .; j_call: TRBJ1-5; v_call: TRBV12-3/TRBV12-4; d_call: .; cdr3_nt: TGTGCCAGCAGTTTAGCCCGGGGGGGGACCCATAGCAATCAGCCCCAGCATTTT; cdr3_aa: CASSLARGGTHSNQPQHF
clone_size: many; j_call: TRBJ2-2; v_call: TRBV4-1; d_call: .; cdr3_nt: TGCGCCAGCAGCGCTCTGGGCGGGGATAACACCGGGGAGCTGTTTTTT; cdr3_aa: CASSALGGDNTGELFF
clone_size: once; j_call: TRBJ1-6; v_call: TRBV2; d_call: .; cdr3_nt: TGTGCCAGCAGTGCTTACGGAACCTATAATTCACCCCTCCACTTT; cdr3_aa: CASSAYGTYNSPLHF
clone_size: .; j_call: TRBJ1-1; v_call: TRBV29-1; d_call: .; cdr3_nt: TGCAGCGTACGGGGGAATGAAGCTTTCTTT; cdr3_aa: CSVRGNEAFF
clone_size: many; j_call: TRBJ1-1; v_call: TRBV6-5; d_call: TRBD1; cdr3_nt: TGTGCCAGCAGCCGCCTGGGACAGTTGAACACTGAAGCTTTCTTT; cdr3_aa: CASSRLGQLNTEAFF
clone_size: many; j_call: TRBJ1-2; v_call: TRBV20-1; d_call: TRBD1; cdr3_nt: TGCAGTGCTAGCTACAGGGGCCTTGGCTACACCTTC; cdr3_aa: CSASYRGLGYTF
clone_size: few; j_call: TRBJ2-7; v_call: TRBV6-1; d_call: TRBD1; cdr3_nt: TGTGCCAGCACGACGCAAGGGGGGGACAGGGGAGTCAAGCAGTACTTC; cdr3_aa: CASTTQGGDRGVKQYF
clone_size: few; j_call: TRBJ1-2; v_call: TRBV19; d_call: .; cdr3_nt: TGTGCCAGTAGTATCGGCCGGACGGGGGGACGGAACTATGGCTACACCTTC; cdr3_aa: CASSIGRTGGRNYGYTF
clone_size: few; j_call: TRBJ2-7; v_call: TRBV28; d_call: TRBD1; cdr3_nt: TGTGCCAGCAGTGAACTTGGGACAGGCTCCTACGAGCAGTACTTC; cdr3_aa: CASSELGTGSYEQYF
clone_size: .; j_call: TRBJ1-1; v_call: TRBV6-6; d_call: .; cdr3_nt: TGTGCCAGCACCCCTACTGATTACACAGGTGATAACACTGAAGCTTTCTTT; cdr3_aa: CASTPTDYTGDNTEAFF
clone_size: .; j_call: TRBJ1-2; v_call: TRBV18; d_call: .; cdr3_nt: TGTGCCAGCTCACCACAAGGGAGGAGGGGCTACACCTTC; cdr3_aa: CASSPQGRRGYTF